One and the same sample provided the 18 T cell receptor beta chains below, sequenced in a study of early T cells in non-severe SARS-CoV-2 infection. Each CDR3 protein is one row after TCRdb ran MiXCR on the 5' RACE reads. The table records 40,000 to 45,000 distinct CDR3 sequences, more than 9% of them present only once. What was sequenced was whole blood. These receptors were obtained from an adult who was a healthcare worker with PCR-confirmed SARS-CoV-2 infection or an uninfected control (not recorded which).

The J gene is TRBJ2-7, the V gene TRBV6-2 or TRBV6-3, with D perhaps matching TRBD1 or TRBD2 (7 bases each). CDR1 MNHEY and CDR2 SVGEGT come from the germline V gene. CDR3 length: 22 residues. V was cut by 0 bases and J by 2 bases, with 32 bases left in between. In DNA, the CDR3 is TGTGCCAGCAGTTACTCGAAACAGGGGAGGGTAAGAGCCCTTATCCGCGCCTACGAGCAGTACTTC. Translated, it gives CASSYSKQGRVRALIRAYEQYF.

This clonotype showed up many times. This chain joins TRBV11-2 and TRBJ2-5; tentatively, D is TRBD1 (6 bases). Trimming cost V 6 bases and J 5 bases, with 22 bases left between them. Germline V gives CDR1 SGHAT, CDR2 FQNNGV. This CDR3 is built from 16 residues. CDR3 in amino acids: CASRRTVTTVGETQYF. The CDR3 nucleotides read TGTGCCAGCAGGAGGACAGTCACCACAGTCGGGGAGACCCAGTACTTC.

This clonotype was seen many times. The V gene is TRBV11-2, the J gene TRBJ2-7, with D hard to call. Trimming shortened V by 0 bases and J by 4 bases, and 7 bases separated the two germline ends. Germline CDR1 reads SGHAT; CDR2 reads FQNNGV. This CDR3 region has 13 residues. This CDR3 is CASSLDPLYEQYF. CDR3 nucleotide sequence: TGTGCCAGCAGCTTAGATCCGTTGTACGAGCAGTACTTC.

This clonotype was found a few times. The V and J genes are TRBV20-1 and TRBJ1-2, with 10 bases that match TRBD1. V gave up 6 bases and J gave up 8 bases; unmatched junction bases: 18. Germline V gene lookup returns CDR1 DFQATT and CDR2 SNEGSKA (reference sequence). CDR3 length: 16 residues. Here the CDR3 reads CSALGGQGLLADGYTF. As DNA, the CDR3 is TGCAGTGCGCTGGGGGGACAGGGGCTACTTGCAGACGGCTACACCTTC.

This clonotype appeared many times. The V gene is TRBV4-3, the J gene TRBJ1-1, with D possibly being TRBD1 (5 bases). V was pared by 0 bases and J by 3 bases, with 11 bases between. Germline CDR1 is LGHNA and CDR2 is YSLEER. The CDR3 consists of 15 residues. CDR3 nucleotides: TGCGCCAGCAGCCAAGACAGGGAATGGGACACTGAAGCTTTCTTT. It codes for CASSQDREWDTEAFF.

The V call is TRBV19, the J call TRBJ2-2; D ambiguous. Germline assignment: CDR1 LNHDA and CDR2 SQIVND (reference sequence). The V and J ends lost 7 bases and 4 bases respectively, with 7 bases between them. CDR3 length: 12 residues. CDR3 DNA sequence: TGTGCCAGTACCCAATTCACCGGGGAGCTGTTTTTT. Translated: CASTQFTGELFF.

This clonotype has ten or more counts. V and J are TRBV11-2 and TRBJ2-1; 7 positions agree with TRBD2. Germline trimming cut 5 bases from V and 12 bases from J; bases unmatched to any gene: 4. Germline-derived CDR1 and CDR2 are SGHAT and FQNNGV. The CDR3 is 11 residues long. CDR3 DNA sequence: TGTGCCAGCAGCATGGGGGAGGGGCAGTTCTTC. Amino acid sequence: CASSMGEGQFF.

This clonotype was detected ten times or more. The chain has TRBV12-3 or TRBV12-4 and TRBJ1-5; D is unresolved. Trimming took off 5 bases at V and 7 bases at J, with 15 bases between the two ends. The CDR3 contains 14 residues. The CDR3 protein is CASSGEGRNQPQHF. The CDR3 bases are TGTGCCAGCAGTGGGGAGGGAAGAAACCAGCCCCAGCATTTT.

This clonotype has a count of ten or more. An end of the junction does not agree with germline; a read error may underlie this. V and J are TRBV7-9 and TRBJ2-7; D gene unclear. The germline V gene encodes CDR1 SEHNR and CDR2 FQNEAQ (reference sequence). The CDR3 is 17 amino acids. The CDR3 region is CASSPRPFRTVSHEQYF. DNA of the CDR3: TGTGCCAGCAGCCCTCGTCCTTTCCGCACAGTCTCCCACGAGCAGTACTTC. The full variable domain, in which reference TRBV7-9 and TRBJ2-7 provide the parts outside the CDR3, is DTGVSQNPRHKITKRGQNVTFRCDPISEHNRLYWYRQTLGQGPEFLTYFQNEAQLEKSRLLSDRFSAERPKGSFSTLEIQRTEQGDSAMYLCASSPRPFRTVSHEQYFGPGTRLTVT.

The J gene is TRBJ2-3, the V gene TRBV4-3; D ambiguous. V gave up 1 base and J gave up 1 base, with 3 bases separating them. The germline CDR1 and CDR2 sequences are LGHNA and YSLEER. The CDR3 is made up of 13 amino acids. The DNA of the CDR3 is TGCGCCAGCAGCCAAGTAGGCACAGATACGCAGTATTTT. Protein: CASSQVGTDTQYF.

This clonotype was counted many times. The chain carries TRBV5-1 and TRBJ2-2; 11 nucleotides align to TRBD2. The germline V gene encodes CDR1 SGHRS and CDR2 YFSETQ. The CDR3 is 20 amino acids. V gave up 3 bases and J gave up 2 bases; unmatched junction bases: 15. The CDR3 coding sequence is TGCGCCAGCAGCTGGAAGTTAGCGGGGGGGCAACCACCCAACACCGGGGAGCTGTTTTTT. Protein product: CASSWKLAGGQPPNTGELFF. The whole variable domain, filled in from reference TRBV5-1 and TRBJ2-2, reads KAGVTQTPRYLIKTRGQQVTLSCSPISGHRSVSWYQQTPGQGLQFLFEYFSETQRNKGNFPGRFSGRQFSNSRSEMNVSTLELGDSALYLCASSWKLAGGQPPNTGELFFGEGSRLTVL.

Ten or more counts support this clonotype. This sequence joins TRBV7-9 and TRBJ1-2; D might be TRBD1 (6 bases). The CDR3 spans 12 residues. Trimming took 8 bases from V and 4 from J, leaving 11 bases between them. Per germline, CDR1 SEHNR and CDR2 FQNEAQ (reference sequence). The CDR3 DNA sequence: TGTGCCAGCGGGCAGGGGACCTATGGCTACACCTTC. Translated, it gives CASGQGTYGYTF.

This clonotype was observed at least ten times. V and J are TRBV12-3 or TRBV12-4 and TRBJ1-1; tentatively, D is TRBD1 (5 bases). There are 14 residues in the CDR3. V shed 8 bases and J shed 1 base, with 14 bases lying between them. The chain's CDR3 is CASDAGGANTEAFF. The CDR3 DNA reads TGTGCCAGCGACGCTGGCGGGGCGAACACTGAAGCTTTCTTT.

J is TRBJ1-4 and V is TRBV7-2, with unresolved D. V lost 0 bases and J lost 3, with 2 bases in between. Germline V gene sequence: CDR1 SGHTA, CDR2 FQGNSA. This CDR3 has 13 amino acids. The CDR3 spells CASSLAPNEKLFF. Here the CDR3 DNA reads TGTGCCAGCAGCTTAGCCCCTAATGAAAAACTGTTTTTT.

The sample holds a few counts of this clonotype. The gene calls are TRBV27 and TRBJ2-7; D remains unclear. This CDR3 is built from 12 residues. V lost 5 bases and J 2 bases, leaving 7 bases between the germline ends. The germline CDR1 and CDR2 sequences are MNHEY and SMNVEV (reference sequence). The CDR3 region has the DNA TGTGCCAGCAGTCCCGCCCCCTACGAGCAGTACTTC. Translating gives CASSPAPYEQYF.

The chain has TRBV6-5 and TRBJ1-2, with a possible D match to TRBD1 (5 bases). Germline CDR1 and CDR2: MNHEY and SVGAGI. The CDR3 consists of 13 residues. V was pared by 5 bases and J by 4 bases, with 11 bases between. The CDR3 sequence is CASSQWGSYGYTF. CDR3 sequence (DNA): TGTGCCAGCAGTCAATGGGGGTCCTATGGCTACACCTTC.

The genes are TRBV2 and TRBJ1-2; 11 nucleotides match TRBD1. The CDR3 covers 15 residues. V was pared by 5 bases and J by 5 bases, with 7 bases of the junction left unmatched. From germline, CDR1 is SNHLY and CDR2 FYNNEI. CDR3 loop: CASSRPGTGGYGYTF. The DNA of the CDR3 is TGTGCCAGCAGTCGTCCCGGGACAGGGGGGTATGGCTACACCTTC.

The chain uses TRBV28 and TRBJ1-2, with D perhaps matching TRBD1 (5 bases). This CDR3 comprises 16 residues. V lost 1 base to trimming and J lost 0 bases, with 12 bases between them. Germline CDR1 reads MDHEN; CDR2 reads SYDVKM. CDR3: CASSLSHDRANYGYTF. The CDR3 DNA sequence: TGTGCCAGCAGTTTATCACATGACAGAGCTAACTATGGCTACACCTTC.